Below, 13 T cell receptor beta chains from the same sample are listed, as sequenced in a study of cytomegalovirus exposure and HLA in healthy donors. This PCR relied on a set of 60 Vbeta primers and 13 Jbeta primers. Clones were read by immunoSEQ multiplex PCR, and TCRdb kept only the in-frame ones, dropping some. Here the sample spans more than 70,000 clones, 60% to 85% being singletons. Material for sequencing was PBMCs. The receptors derive from a boy younger than 18 in good health and CMV-seronegative.

The rearrangement links TRBV28 to TRBJ2-1, with 8 positions matching TRBD1. Germline V gene data show CDR1 as MDHEN and CDR2 as SYDVKM. This CDR3 region has 16 residues. The trim removed 5 bases at V and 6 bases at J, leaving 12 bases unmatched. The CDR3 spells CASSGSGTGTTNEQFF. The DNA for the CDR3 is TGTGCCAGCAGTGGCTCCGGGACAGGAACGACCAATGAGCAGTTCTTC.

The gene calls are TRBV29-1 and TRBJ2-7; a weak D match, TRBD1 (6 bases). The CDR3 is 15 amino acids. The V gene's germline CDR1 is SQVTM and CDR2 ANQGSEA. With 1 base removed from V and 2 bases from J, the gap between germline ends came to 15 bases. The CDR3 loop is CSVEVGGRGPYEQYF. The CDR3 bases are TGCAGCGTTGAAGTAGGGGGACGGGGCCCCTACGAGCAGTACTTC.

The V call is TRBV13, the J call TRBJ1-1; D call uncertain. V was clipped by 4 bases and J by 0 bases, with 15 bases between them. The CDR3 is made up of 16 amino acids. Germline V gene sequence: CDR1 PRHDT, CDR2 FYEKMQ (reference sequence). CDR3 bases: TGTGCCAGCAGCTACATCAGGTCTTCCATGAACACTGAAGCTTTCTTT. Its translation is CASSYIRSSMNTEAFF.

The V and J genes are TRBV7-2 and TRBJ1-2; D is ambiguous. Trimming removed 3 bases from V and 5 bases from J, with 7 bases in between. Germline assignment: CDR1 SGHTA and CDR2 FQGNSA. This CDR3 is built from 12 residues. The CDR3 nucleotides are TGTGCCAGCAGCTTGAACCTATATGGCTACACCTTC. Residues: CASSLNLYGYTF.

The chain joins TRBV7-9 to TRBJ1-2; possible D gene TRBD1, 5 bases. Germline V lookup: CDR1 SEHNR, CDR2 FQNEAQ (reference sequence). V was pared by 4 bases and J by 4 bases, with 10 bases between. The CDR3 sequence is 13 residues long. This chain's CDR3 is CASSSSGIYGYTF. The CDR3 nucleotides are TGTGCCAGCAGCTCATCAGGGATCTATGGCTACACCTTC.

This clone was seen a few times. This chain links TRBV5-4 with TRBJ1-2; tentatively, D is TRBD1 (6 bases). The CDR3 has 13 residues. Trimming cost V 3 bases and J 2 bases, with 8 bases left between them. Germline V gives CDR1 SGHNT, CDR2 YYREEE (reference sequence). The CDR3 nucleotides read TGTGCCAGCAGCTATACAGGGAACTATGGCTACACCTTC. This sequence encodes CASSYTGNYGYTF.

The chain links TRBV2 to TRBJ1-2; 7 positions match TRBD1. J was trimmed by 3 bases and V by 6 bases; bases with no gene match: 7. Germline CDR1 and CDR2: SNHLY and FYNNEI. The CDR3 loop spans 14 amino acids. The CDR3 bases are TGTGCCAGCAGCTATTCCGGGACAGACTATGGCTACACCTTC. Residues: CASSYSGTDYGYTF. Drawing the rest from reference TRBV2 and TRBJ1-2, the complete variable domain is EPEVTQTPSHQVTQMGQEVILRCVPISNHLYFYWYRQILGQKVEFLVSFYNNEISEKSEIFDDQFSVERPDGSNFTLKIRSTKLEDSAMYFCASSYSGTDYGYTFGSGTRLTVV.

The chain is built from TRBV15 and TRBJ2-7; 8 nucleotides agree with TRBD1. Per germline, CDR1 LNHNV and CDR2 YYDKDF (reference sequence). This CDR3 is 15 amino acids long. J gave up 2 bases and V 5 bases, and 8 bases lay outside the gene matches. CDR3 protein: CATSGRDRQTYEQYF. DNA of the CDR3: TGTGCCACCAGCGGGCGGGACAGGCAAACCTACGAGCAGTACTTC.

The genes are TRBV29-1 and TRBJ2-7; 9 positions agree with TRBD1. Germline CDR1 SQVTM, CDR2 ANQGSEA. This CDR3 has 13 residues. Trimming took 7 bases from V and 3 from J; bases not matched to a gene: 7. CDR3 in amino acids: CSGTGAGSYEQYF. CDR3 coding DNA: TGCAGCGGGACAGGGGCAGGAAGCTACGAGCAGTACTTC.

This clone occurred once. The V gene is TRBV5-4, the J gene TRBJ2-1; 8 bases fit TRBD2. The CDR3 totals 16 residues. V dropped 0 bases and J dropped 6; count of bases not matched to a gene: 8. In germline, CDR1 is SGHNT, CDR2 YYREEE (reference sequence). The DNA for the CDR3 is TGTGCCAGCAGCTTGGAGGTCGGGAGGGCCTCCAATGAGCAGTTCTTC. Translated: CASSLEVGRASNEQFF.

J is TRBJ2-1 and V is TRBV27; D is perhaps TRBD2 (5 bases). Trimming pared 5 bases from V and 13 bases from J, leaving 18 bases between. Germline CDR1 reads MNHEY; CDR2 reads SMNVEV (reference sequence). The CDR3 is 13 residues long. CDR3 amino acids: CASSMDSIDDQFF. The CDR3 DNA reads as TGTGCCAGCAGTATGGACTCTATAGACGACCAGTTCTTC.

Points on this clone: One end of the junction is discordant with germline, which a read error may explain. The sample contains more than one DNA sequence encoding this CDR3. The V gene is TRBV29-1, the J gene TRBJ2-1; perhaps TRBD1 as D (6 bases). From germline, CDR1 is SQVTM and CDR2 ANQGSEA. The CDR3 sequence is 14 residues long. Here the CDR3 DNA reads TGTAGCGTTGAAAAGGGGGTATCCTACAATGAGCAGTTCTTC. Protein sequence: CSVEKGVSYNEQFF.

The V gene is TRBV29-1, the J gene TRBJ2-6; D possibly corresponds to TRBD2 (6 bases). Per the germline V gene, CDR1 is SQVTM and CDR2 is ANQGSEA. The CDR3 covers 18 residues. V gave up 1 base and J gave up 4 bases, with 20 bases separating them. In DNA form, the CDR3 reads TGCAGCGTTGAAGGACCCGTTGGGGGGTGGACCGGGGCCAACGTCCTGACTTTC. Its protein is CSVEGPVGGWTGANVLTF.